The 19 T cell receptor beta chains below were found in one sample sequenced in a study of T cells after posttransplantation cyclophosphamide. Using immunoSEQ multiplex PCR, the repertoire was profiled, and TCRdb retains in-frame clones only, with some absent. The table shows 15,000 or so clones, with around 87% occurring only once. Controls had myeloablative marrow grafts with methotrexate and calcineurin inhibitor, sampled at 1 year. The sequencing used PBMCs, collected after an allogeneic stem cell transplant with a calcineurin inhibitor and methotrexate. The receptor source for this set is a male patient between 45 and 59 years old who received an allogeneic stem cell transplant from an unrelated donor, was CMV-positive, and had chronic GVHD only. A subset of T cells may come from the graft donor.

The chain has TRBV7-2 and TRBJ2-5; TRBD2 matches at 9 bases. V trimming: 4 bases; J trimming: 4 bases; junction bases outside the gene matches: 4. The germline gives CDR1 SGHTA, CDR2 FQGNSA. The CDR3 is 14 residues long. The DNA for the CDR3 is TGTGCCAGCAGCTCGCGGGGGGGCCCAGAGACCCAGTACTTC. This sequence encodes CASSSRGGPETQYF.

V is TRBV18 and J is TRBJ1-1; D is unresolved. Germline loops: CDR1 KGHSH, CDR2 LQKENI. The CDR3 is 16 residues long. V lost 3 bases and J lost 3, with 17 bases in between. The CDR3: CASSPNALGRDTEAFF. The CDR3 region has the DNA TGTGCCAGCTCACCGAACGCTTTAGGGAGGGACACTGAAGCTTTCTTT.

The rearrangement links TRBV18 to TRBJ1-4, with 8 bases matching TRBD1. The J segment lost 1 base and the V segment lost 2 bases, leaving 9 bases of the junction unmatched. Germline CDR1 is KGHSH and CDR2 is LQKENI. The CDR3 length is 18 residues. The CDR3 is CASSPSRGRRQTNEKLFF. The CDR3 DNA reads TGTGCCAGCTCACCAAGCAGGGGGCGCCGGCAAACTAATGAAAAACTGTTTTTT.

V gene TRBV4-3 combines with J gene TRBJ2-1, with 7 bases aligning to TRBD2. Germline-derived CDR1 and CDR2 are LGHNA and YSLEER. J was trimmed by 3 bases and V by 4 bases; bases with no gene match: 3. The CDR3 sequence is 14 residues long. Here the CDR3 DNA reads TGCGCCAGCAGCCGGACGGGGGGCTACAATGAGCAGTTCTTC. Translating it yields CASSRTGGYNEQFF.

This clone was counted between two and nine times. The rearrangement uses TRBV6-6 and TRBJ2-2; TRBD1 might be the D (6 bases). The V gene lost 5 bases and the J gene lost 6 bases, with 10 bases spanning the gap. Germline lookup yields CDR1 MNHNY and CDR2 SVGAGI (reference sequence). The CDR3 is 13 residues long. The CDR3 reads CASSISGAGELFF. The CDR3, as DNA: TGTGCCAGCAGTATCTCAGGGGCCGGGGAGCTGTTTTTT.

J is TRBJ1-2 and V is TRBV28, with TRBD1 matching over 8 bases. Germline CDR1 reads MDHEN; CDR2 reads SYDVKM. There are 14 residues in the CDR3. The trim removed 3 bases at V and 7 bases at J, leaving 7 bases unmatched. Here the CDR3 DNA reads TGTGCCAGCAGTTTGGACAGGGCTCTTAGTGGCTACACCTTC. It encodes CASSLDRALSGYTF.

A single count supports this clone. CDR3 sequence (DNA): TGTGCTAGTGGTTTCGGAGGCACAGATACGCAGTATTTT. This sequence encodes CASGFGGTDTQYF. This chain joins TRBV12-5 and TRBJ2-3; D gene unclear. The CDR3 sequence is 13 residues long. Trimming left V 3 bases short and J 1 base short, with 5 bases between. CDR1 is LGHNT and CDR2 is FRNRAP in the germline V gene.

The genes are TRBV7-9 and TRBJ2-1; D not resolved. CDR3 length: 11 amino acids. Per the germline V gene, CDR1 is SEHNR and CDR2 is FQNEAQ (reference sequence). The V end was cut by 3 bases, the J end by 9 bases, with 6 bases between. The CDR3 reads CASSFLGEQFF. CDR3 DNA: TGTGCCAGCAGCTTCCTCGGTGAGCAGTTCTTC.

V is TRBV7-3 and J is TRBJ2-6; TRBD2 matches 8 bases. The CDR3 has 16 amino acids. The germline gives CDR1 SGHTA, CDR2 FQGTGA. V lost 5 bases, J lost 2 bases, and 5 bases stayed unmatched. In DNA form, the CDR3 reads TGTGCCAGCAGCATCGGGGGGGTAGCTGGGGCCAACGTCCTGACTTTC. This codes for CASSIGGVAGANVLTF.

J is TRBJ2-1 and V is TRBV2; D not resolved. The CDR3 covers 11 residues. V was pared by 6 bases and J by 5 bases, with 5 bases between. From germline, CDR1 is SNHLY and CDR2 FYNNEI. This CDR3 reads CASRQHNEQFF. CDR3 coding DNA: TGTGCCAGCAGACAGCACAATGAGCAGTTCTTC.

The genes are TRBV7-9 and TRBJ2-1; possibly TRBD2 for D (6 bases). Between the trimmed V and J ends, which lost 5 bases and 0 bases, there was a span of 17 bases. The CDR3 consists of 17 residues. Germline values: CDR1 SEHNR, CDR2 FQNEAQ (reference sequence). CDR3 nucleotides: TGTGCCAGCAGCCCCAAGGGCGGGGCGAGCTCCTACAATGAGCAGTTCTTC. Translated: CASSPKGGASSYNEQFF.

The chain links TRBV5-4 to TRBJ1-6, with TRBD1 matching 7 bases. The CDR3 loop spans 16 amino acids. CDR1 SGHNT and CDR2 YYREEE come from the germline V gene (reference sequence). V trimming: 1 base; J trimming: 6 bases; junction bases outside the gene matches: 7. The DNA of the CDR3 is TGTGCCAGCAGCTTGTTTGGGACAGCTCCTAATTCACCCCTCCACTTT. It specifies CASSLFGTAPNSPLHF.

Only one count was recorded for this clone. This chain links TRBV5-1 with TRBJ1-5, with 7 bases that match TRBD1. From germline, CDR1 is SGHRS and CDR2 YFSETQ. The CDR3 runs to 15 residues. With 5 bases clipped from V and 0 bases from J, the junction kept 5 bases outside the gene matches. The CDR3, as DNA: TGCGCCAGCAGAGGTGGGGACAGTAGCAATCAGCCCCAGCATTTT. Protein product: CASRGGDSSNQPQHF.

This clone occurred a few times. The CDR3 region has the DNA TGTGCCAGCAGCTTGTCAGGCTACGAGCAGTACTTC. Protein: CASSLSGYEQYF. This chain uses TRBV5-5 with TRBJ2-7, with D unresolved. Per germline, CDR1 SGHKS and CDR2 YYEKEE (reference sequence). The CDR3 is 12 residues long. The V gene lost 1 base and the J gene lost 3 bases, with 5 bases spanning the gap.

This clone was observed once. V usage is TRBV29-1 and J usage is TRBJ2-7; 9 positions match TRBD1. J was trimmed by 5 bases and V by 4 bases; bases with no gene match: 6. The CDR3 is 13 amino acids. Germline CDR1 is SQVTM and CDR2 is ANQGSEA. This chain's CDR3 is CSVGRDREHEQYF. Here the CDR3 DNA reads TGCAGCGTTGGCCGGGACAGGGAACACGAGCAGTACTTC.

The chain has TRBV6-5 and TRBJ1-3; D remains ambiguous. Germline CDR1 is MNHEY and CDR2 is SVGAGI. This CDR3 spans 14 amino acids. V lost 4 bases, J lost 3 bases, and 10 bases lay in between. The CDR3 reads CASSSTDYGNTIYF. The CDR3 region has the DNA TGTGCCAGCAGTTCAACGGACTATGGAAACACCATATATTTT.

The J gene is TRBJ2-5, the V gene TRBV11-3; perhaps TRBD2 as D (5 bases). Trimming cost V 2 bases and J 4 bases, with 8 bases left between them. CDR1 is SGHNT, CDR2 YENEEA, per germline. This CDR3 spans 13 amino acids. In DNA form, the CDR3 reads TGTGCCAGCAGCTTATTCGGGGTAGAGACCCAGTACTTC. It codes for CASSLFGVETQYF.

The gene calls are TRBV7-9 and TRBJ2-7, with D possibly being TRBD1 (6 bases). With 8 bases removed from V and 0 bases from J, the gap between germline ends came to 17 bases. This CDR3 region has 15 residues. Germline CDR1 and CDR2: SEHNR and FQNEAQ (reference sequence). The CDR3 DNA reads as TGTGCCAGCGGTACAGCCCTGGGGGCCTCCTACGAGCAGTACTTC. Translated, it gives CASGTALGASYEQYF.

The chain couples TRBV2 to TRBJ1-2; D gene uncertain. The CDR3 contains 13 residues. Trimming removed 6 bases at V and 2 bases at J, with 10 bases between. Germline lookup yields CDR1 SNHLY and CDR2 FYNNEI. Here the CDR3 reads CASSGDWNYGYTF. DNA of the CDR3: TGTGCCAGCAGCGGAGATTGGAACTATGGCTACACCTTC.